A selection of T cell receptor beta chains follows, all from one sample in a study of regulatory T cells in long-lasting Graves disease. MiXCR, run by TCRdb on the multiplex PCR reads, gives a single entry per CDR3 protein. The data show about 450,000 distinct CDR3 sequences, around 24% seen once. The sample here was peripheral blood mononuclear cells (PBMCs), taken when the disease was refractory, from a patient treated with antithyroid drugs. Receptors were obtained from a female donor with Graves disease. Both conserved end residues are part of each CDR3.

v_call cdr3_aa
TRBV28 CASSSSGTEHHGYTF
TRBV5-1 CASSLTGGVTEAFF
TRBV19 CASSQFGYGDTEAFF
TRBV20-1 CSALFNARTEAFF
TRBV29-1 CSGGQVNTEAFF
TRBV12-3/TRBV12-4 CASRPGESYGYTF
TRBV28 CASSFTSGQTGGETQYF
TRBV25-1 CASSPGRGWGTEAFF
TRBV2 CAFGTGGAGQPQHF
TRBV19 CASTASVGNQPQHF
TRBV6-1 CASSEPARRRNTEAFF
TRBV5-1 CASSLTKDSVNRKAFF
TRBV20-1 CSAQKDSWSFGELFF
TRBV15 CATSRKKPGQGRTGELFF
TRBV3-1 CASSKSRTLVTEAFF
TRBV11-2 CASSLGLGGYQETQYF
TRBV20-1 CSAAGTVFGYGYTF
TRBV20-1 CSARDSGTAYGYTF
TRBV28 CASLGAGTSLYEQFF
TRBV2 CASSTAGYEQYF
TRBV28 CASSSGSSSYEQYF
TRBV25-1 CASSDAYESQETQYF
TRBV29-1 CSVEDPGRGGYTF
TRBV5-1 CASSQTSGSGSYEQYF
TRBV19 CASSLENRRGYEQYF
TRBV25-1 CASSEDRANEKLFF
TRBV20-1 CSARSEVDQPQHF
TRBV27 CASSSYGGQPQHF
TRBV20-1 CSAVDMSETQYF
TRBV6-2/TRBV6-3 CASSYAGTGSGANVLTF
TRBV20-1 CSAREGVAVTQYF
TRBV4-2 CASSQDYPSEQYF
TRBV12-3/TRBV12-4 CASSPQGPNTEAFF
TRBV7-9 CASSLPWAVNEQYF
TRBV10-3 CATSGMRDSNQETQYF
TRBV7-9 CASSLAGGRLLTEAFF
TRBV12-3/TRBV12-4 CASSSHLQGTYEQYF
TRBV7-9 CASSLTSGNSETQYF
TRBV12-3/TRBV12-4 CASTSSLAGVPGEQYF
TRBV11-1 CASSLRWAYEQYF
TRBV20-1 CSARLPTSGYEQYF
TRBV15 CATSRAGTQETQYF
TRBV5-1 CASSPGLIQETQYF
TRBV20-1 CSATQGQVLAKNIQYF
TRBV5-1 CASRLERAPSYEQYF
TRBV7-2 CASSPRTTHGQADGYTF
TRBV28 CAGSLGAGGGYGYTF
TRBV28 CASSPTANQPQHF